This TCR beta chain is from a study of neurological immune-mediated disorders. The authors obtained over 200 million TCR-beta sequences from 15-18 subjects per sequencing run. TCRdb analysed the 5' RACE reads with MiXCR anew, one entry per CDR3 protein. The sample includes more than 40,000 distinct CDR3 sequences, about 2% seen only once; the top ten take roughly 2%. Germline-derived CDR1 and CDR2 are SGHRS and YFSETQ. V lost 4 bases to trimming and J lost 4 bases; unmatched junction nucleotides: 14. CDR3 length: 19 amino acids. Study observations and caveats: HTLV-1-associated myelopathy showed the most TCR clonal expansion; multiple sclerosis the least, below healthy controls.

There are many counts of this clonotype. Antigen specificity is unknown. The chain recombines TRBV5-1 with TRBJ2-1; 13 nucleotides agree with TRBD2. Sequencing input: PBMCs. The sequence derives from a middle-aged woman with multiple sclerosis. This CDR3 reads CASSPMGTSGEGSYNEQFF. The CDR3 nucleotides are TGCGCCAGCAGCCCAATGGGGACTAGCGGGGAAGGTTCATACAATGAGCAGTTCTTC.